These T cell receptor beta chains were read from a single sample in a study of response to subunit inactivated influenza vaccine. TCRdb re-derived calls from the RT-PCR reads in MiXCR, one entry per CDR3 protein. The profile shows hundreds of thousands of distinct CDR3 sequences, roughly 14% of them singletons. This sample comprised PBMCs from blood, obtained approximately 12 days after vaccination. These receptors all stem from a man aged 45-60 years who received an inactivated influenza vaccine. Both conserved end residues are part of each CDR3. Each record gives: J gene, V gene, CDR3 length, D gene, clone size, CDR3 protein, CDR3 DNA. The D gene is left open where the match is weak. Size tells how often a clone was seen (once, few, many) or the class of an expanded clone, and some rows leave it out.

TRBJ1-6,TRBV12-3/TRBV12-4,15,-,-,CASRSLQGFNSPLHF,TGTGCCAGCAGGAGCCTACAGGGTTTTAATTCACCCCTCCACTTT
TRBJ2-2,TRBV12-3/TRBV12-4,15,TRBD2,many,CASSFGGENTGELFF,TGTGCCAGCAGTTTTGGGGGGGAGAACACCGGGGAGCTGTTTTTT
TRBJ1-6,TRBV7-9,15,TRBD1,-,CASSLRGQGGSPLHF,TGTGCCAGCAGCCTACGGGGACAGGGCGGTTCACCCCTCCACTTT
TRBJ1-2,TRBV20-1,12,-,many,CSADRGPYGYTF,TGCAGTGCTGACCGGGGACCTTATGGCTACACCTTC
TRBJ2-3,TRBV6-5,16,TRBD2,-,CASSSTSGGASDTQYF,TGTGCCAGCAGTTCGACTAGCGGGGGGGCCTCGGATACGCAGTATTTT
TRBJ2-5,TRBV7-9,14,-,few,CASSPPVSQETQYF,TGTGCCAGCAGCCCCCCCGTCAGTCAAGAGACCCAGTACTTC
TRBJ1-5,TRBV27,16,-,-,CASSNSGHSINQPQHF,TGTGCCAGCTCGAACTCGGGACATAGCATTAATCAGCCCCAGCATTTT
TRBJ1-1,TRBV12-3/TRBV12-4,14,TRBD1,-,CASSWTGSLNEAFF,TGTGCCAGCAGCTGGACAGGGTCTTTAAATGAAGCTTTCTTT
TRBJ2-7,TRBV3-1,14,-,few,CASSLDPSTYEQYF,TGTGCCAGCAGCCTCGATCCTAGCACCTACGAGCAGTACTTC
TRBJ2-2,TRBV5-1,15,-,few,CASSLSSPNTGELFF,TGCGCCAGCAGCTTGAGCAGTCCGAACACCGGGGAGCTGTTTTTT